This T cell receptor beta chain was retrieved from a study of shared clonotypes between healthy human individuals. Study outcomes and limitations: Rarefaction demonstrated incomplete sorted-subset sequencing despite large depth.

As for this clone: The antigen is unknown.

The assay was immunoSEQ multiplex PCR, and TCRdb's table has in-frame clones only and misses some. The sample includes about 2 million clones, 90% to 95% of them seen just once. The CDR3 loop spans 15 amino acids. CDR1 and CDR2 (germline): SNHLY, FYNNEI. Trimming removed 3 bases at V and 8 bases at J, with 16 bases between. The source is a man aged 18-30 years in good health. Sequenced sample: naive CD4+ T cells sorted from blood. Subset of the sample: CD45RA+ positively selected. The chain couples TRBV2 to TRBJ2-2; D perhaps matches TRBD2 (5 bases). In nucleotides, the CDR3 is TGTGCCAGCAGTGAGTTGAGGTCCCTAGCTGGGGAGCTGTTTTTT. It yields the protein CASSELRSLAGELFF.